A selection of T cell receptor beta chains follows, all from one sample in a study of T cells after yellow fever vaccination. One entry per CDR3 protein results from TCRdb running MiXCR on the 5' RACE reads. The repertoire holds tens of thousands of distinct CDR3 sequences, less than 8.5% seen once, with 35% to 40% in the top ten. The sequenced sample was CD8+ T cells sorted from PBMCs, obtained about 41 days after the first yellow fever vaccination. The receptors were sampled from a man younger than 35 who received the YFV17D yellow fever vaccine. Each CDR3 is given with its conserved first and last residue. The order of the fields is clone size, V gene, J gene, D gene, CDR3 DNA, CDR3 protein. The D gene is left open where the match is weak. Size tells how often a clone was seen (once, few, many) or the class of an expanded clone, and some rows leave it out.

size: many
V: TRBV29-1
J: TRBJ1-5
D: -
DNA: TGCAGCGTTGAACAGGGTAGCAATCAGCCCCAGCATTTT
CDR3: CSVEQGSNQPQHF

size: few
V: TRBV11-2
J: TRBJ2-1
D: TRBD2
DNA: TGTGCCAGCAGCTTGGACAGTCTAGCGGGGCTCCCGGACTCCTACAATGAGCAGTTCTTC
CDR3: CASSLDSLAGLPDSYNEQFF

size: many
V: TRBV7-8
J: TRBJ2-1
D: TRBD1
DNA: TGTGCCAGCAGCCCAGGGGACAGACAATACAATGAGCAGTTCTTC
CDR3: CASSPGDRQYNEQFF

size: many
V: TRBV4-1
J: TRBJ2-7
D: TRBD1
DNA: TGCGCCAGCAGCCAGGGAACCTGGGACAGTACCTACGAGCAGTACTTC
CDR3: CASSQGTWDSTYEQYF

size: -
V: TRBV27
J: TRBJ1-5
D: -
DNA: TGTGCCAGCCGGAGTCTAAATAGCAATCAGCCCCAGCATTTT
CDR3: CASRSLNSNQPQHF

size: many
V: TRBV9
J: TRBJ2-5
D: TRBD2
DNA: TGTGCCAGCAGCCCCCGTCTGAGTCTAGCGGGGGGTACGGAGACCCAGTACTTC
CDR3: CASSPRLSLAGGTETQYF

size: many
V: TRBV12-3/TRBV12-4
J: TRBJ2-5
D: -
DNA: TGTGCCAGCAGTTTTCTAGAGTCCCGGGAGACCCAGTACTTC
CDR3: CASSFLESRETQYF

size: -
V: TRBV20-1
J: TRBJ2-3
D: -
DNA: TGCAGTGCTAGAGATCCCAGAGGGTCAGGTACAGATACGCAGTATTTT
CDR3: CSARDPRGSGTDTQYF

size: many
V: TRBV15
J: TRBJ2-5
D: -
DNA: TGTGCCACCAGTTATGGGGAGTGGGAGACCCAGTACTTC
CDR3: CATSYGEWETQYF

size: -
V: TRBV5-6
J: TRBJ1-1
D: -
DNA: TGTGCCAGCAGCTTCCTGAACACTGAAGCTTTCTTT
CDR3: CASSFLNTEAFF

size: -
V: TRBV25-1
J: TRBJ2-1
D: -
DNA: TGTGCCAGCAATACCGCCTCCGGGACTCAAGCCTTTAACAATGAGCAGTTCTTC
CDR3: CASNTASGTQAFNNEQFF

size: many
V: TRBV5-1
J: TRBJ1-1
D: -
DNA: TGCGCCAGCAGCTTTCAGGGCCCCAACACTGAAGCTTTCTTT
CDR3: CASSFQGPNTEAFF

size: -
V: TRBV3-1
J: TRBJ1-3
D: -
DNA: TGTGCCAGCAGCCAAGTCGGGGCTGGAAACACCATATATTTT
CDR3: CASSQVGAGNTIYF

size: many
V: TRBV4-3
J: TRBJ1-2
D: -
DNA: TGCGCCAGCAGCCAAGAGTCGCTGGGTAACTATGGCTACACCTTC
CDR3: CASSQESLGNYGYTF

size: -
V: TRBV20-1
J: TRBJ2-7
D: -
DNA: TGCAGTGCTAGGCTGACAATCGAGCAGTACTTC
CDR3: CSARLTIEQYF

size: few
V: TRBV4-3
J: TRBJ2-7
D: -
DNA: TGCGCCAGCAGCTTCCGGTACTTGGCCGGAGTCTACGAGCAGTACTTC
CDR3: CASSFRYLAGVYEQYF

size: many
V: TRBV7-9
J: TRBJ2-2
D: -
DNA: TGTGCCAGCAGCCCCCCGACGGCGAACACCGGGGAGCTGTTTTTT
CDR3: CASSPPTANTGELFF

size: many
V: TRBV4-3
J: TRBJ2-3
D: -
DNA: TGCGCCAGCAGCCAAGATCGTCACCATACGCAGTATTTT
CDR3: CASSQDRHHTQYF